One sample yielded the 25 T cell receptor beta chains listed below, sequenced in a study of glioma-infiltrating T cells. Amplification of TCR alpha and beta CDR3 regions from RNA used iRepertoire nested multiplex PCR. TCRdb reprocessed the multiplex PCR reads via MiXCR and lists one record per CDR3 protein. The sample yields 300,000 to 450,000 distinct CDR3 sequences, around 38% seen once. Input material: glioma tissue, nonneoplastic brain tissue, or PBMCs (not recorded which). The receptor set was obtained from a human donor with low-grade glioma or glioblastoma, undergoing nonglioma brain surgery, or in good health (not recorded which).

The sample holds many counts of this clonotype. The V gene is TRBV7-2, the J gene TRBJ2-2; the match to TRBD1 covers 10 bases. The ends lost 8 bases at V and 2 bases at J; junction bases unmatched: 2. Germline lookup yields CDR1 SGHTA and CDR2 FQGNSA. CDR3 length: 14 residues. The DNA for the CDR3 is TGTGCCAGCCGGGACAGGGGTAACACCGGGGAGCTGTTTTTT. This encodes CASRDRGNTGELFF.

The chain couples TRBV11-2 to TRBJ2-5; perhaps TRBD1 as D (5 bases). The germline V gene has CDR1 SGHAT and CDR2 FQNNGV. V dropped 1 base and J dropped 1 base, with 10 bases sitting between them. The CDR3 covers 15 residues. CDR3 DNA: TGTGCCAGCAGCTTAGGACGACAGTCCCAAGAGACCCAGTACTTC. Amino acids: CASSLGRQSQETQYF.

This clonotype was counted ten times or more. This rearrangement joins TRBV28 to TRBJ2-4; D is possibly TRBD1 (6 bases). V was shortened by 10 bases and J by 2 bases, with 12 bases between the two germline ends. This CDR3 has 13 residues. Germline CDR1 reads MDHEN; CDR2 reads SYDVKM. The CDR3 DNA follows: TGTGCCACCTCGGACAGATCCAAAAACATTCAGTACTTC. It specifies CATSDRSKNIQYF.

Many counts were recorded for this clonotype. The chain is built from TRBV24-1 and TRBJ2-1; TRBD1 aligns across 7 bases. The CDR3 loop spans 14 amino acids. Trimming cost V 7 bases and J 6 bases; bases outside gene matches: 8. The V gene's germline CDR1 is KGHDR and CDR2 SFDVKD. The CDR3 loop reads CATSKGQILNEQFF. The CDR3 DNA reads TGTGCCACCAGCAAGGGACAGATACTCAATGAGCAGTTCTTC.

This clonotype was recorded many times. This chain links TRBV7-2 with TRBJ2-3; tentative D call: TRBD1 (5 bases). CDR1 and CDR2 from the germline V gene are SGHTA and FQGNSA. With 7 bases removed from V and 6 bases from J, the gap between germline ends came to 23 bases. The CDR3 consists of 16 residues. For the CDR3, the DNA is TGTGCCAGCACGTTTCGGGCGGACATGAAGAGGGATACGCAGTATTTT. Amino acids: CASTFRADMKRDTQYF.

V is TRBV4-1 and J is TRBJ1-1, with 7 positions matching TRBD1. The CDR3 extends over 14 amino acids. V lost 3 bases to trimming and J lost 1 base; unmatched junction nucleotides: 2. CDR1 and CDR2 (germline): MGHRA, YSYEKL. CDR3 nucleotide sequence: TGCGCCAGCAGCCAGGGGGACAGGAACACTGAAGCTTTCTTT. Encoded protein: CASSQGDRNTEAFF.

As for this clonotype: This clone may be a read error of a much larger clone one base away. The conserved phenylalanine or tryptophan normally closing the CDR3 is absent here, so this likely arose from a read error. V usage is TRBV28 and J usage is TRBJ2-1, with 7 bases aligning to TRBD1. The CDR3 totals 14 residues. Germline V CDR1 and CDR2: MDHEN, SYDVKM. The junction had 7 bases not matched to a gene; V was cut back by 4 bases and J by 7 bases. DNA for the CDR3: TGTGCCAGCAGTTCGGGACAGCGAAAGAATGAGCAGTTCTCC. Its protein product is CASSSGQRKNEQFS.

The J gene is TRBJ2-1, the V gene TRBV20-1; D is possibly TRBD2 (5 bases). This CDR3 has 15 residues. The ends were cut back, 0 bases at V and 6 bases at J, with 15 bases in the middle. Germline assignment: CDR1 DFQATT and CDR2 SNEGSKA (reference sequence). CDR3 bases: TGCAGTGCTAGAGATAGAGAGGGAGAGGGCAATGAGCAGTTCTTC. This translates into CSARDREGEGNEQFF.

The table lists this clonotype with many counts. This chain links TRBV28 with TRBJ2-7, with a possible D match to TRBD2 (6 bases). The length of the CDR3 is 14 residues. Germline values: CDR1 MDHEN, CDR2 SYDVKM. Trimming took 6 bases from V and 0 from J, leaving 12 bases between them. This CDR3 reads CASRLGGSSYEQYF. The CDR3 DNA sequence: TGTGCCAGCAGGCTTGGAGGGAGCTCCTACGAGCAGTACTTC. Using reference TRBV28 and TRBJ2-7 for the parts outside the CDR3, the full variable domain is DVKVTQSSRYLVKRTGEKVFLECVQDMDHENMFWYRQDPGLGLRLIYFSYDVKMKEKGDIPEGYSVSREKKERFSLILESASTNQTSMYLCASRLGGSSYEQYFGPGTRLTVT.

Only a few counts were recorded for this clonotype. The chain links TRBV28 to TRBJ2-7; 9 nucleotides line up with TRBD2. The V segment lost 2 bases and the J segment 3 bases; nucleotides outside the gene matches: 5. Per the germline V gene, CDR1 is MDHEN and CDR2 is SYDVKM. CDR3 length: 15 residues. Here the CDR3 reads CASSLEPSGDYEQYF. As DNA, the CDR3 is TGTGCCAGCAGTTTAGAGCCTAGCGGGGACTACGAGCAGTACTTC.

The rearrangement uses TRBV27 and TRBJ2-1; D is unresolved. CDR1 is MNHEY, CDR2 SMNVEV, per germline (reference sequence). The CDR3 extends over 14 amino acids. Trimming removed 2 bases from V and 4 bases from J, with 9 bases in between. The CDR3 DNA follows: TGTGCCAGCAGTTTAAACCCGTATTACAATGAGCAGTTCTTC. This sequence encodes CASSLNPYYNEQFF.

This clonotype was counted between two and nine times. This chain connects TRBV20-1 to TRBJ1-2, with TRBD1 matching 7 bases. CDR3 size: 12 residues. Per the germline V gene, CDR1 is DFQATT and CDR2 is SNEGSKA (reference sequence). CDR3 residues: CSDRQGGYGYTF. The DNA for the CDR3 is TGCAGCGATCGACAGGGCGGCTATGGCTACACCTTC.

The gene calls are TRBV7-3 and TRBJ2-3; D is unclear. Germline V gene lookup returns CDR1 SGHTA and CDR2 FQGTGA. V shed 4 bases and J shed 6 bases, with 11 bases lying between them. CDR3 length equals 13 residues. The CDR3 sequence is CASSSLPVDTQYF. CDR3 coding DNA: TGTGCCAGCAGCTCCCTCCCAGTGGATACGCAGTATTTT. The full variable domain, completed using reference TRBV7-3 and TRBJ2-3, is GAGVSQTPSNKVTEKGKYVELRCDPISGHTALYWYRQSLGQGPEFLIYFQGTGAADDSGLPNDRFFAVRPEGSVSTLKIQRTERGDSAVYLCASSSLPVDTQYFGPGTRLTVL.

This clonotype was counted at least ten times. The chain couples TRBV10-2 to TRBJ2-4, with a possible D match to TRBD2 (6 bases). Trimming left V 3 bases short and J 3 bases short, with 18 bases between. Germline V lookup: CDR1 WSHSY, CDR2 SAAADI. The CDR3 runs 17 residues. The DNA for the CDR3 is TGCGCCAGCAGTGATTTGCCAGGCCTGGGGGGCAAAAACATTCAGTACTTC. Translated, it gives CASSDLPGLGGKNIQYF.

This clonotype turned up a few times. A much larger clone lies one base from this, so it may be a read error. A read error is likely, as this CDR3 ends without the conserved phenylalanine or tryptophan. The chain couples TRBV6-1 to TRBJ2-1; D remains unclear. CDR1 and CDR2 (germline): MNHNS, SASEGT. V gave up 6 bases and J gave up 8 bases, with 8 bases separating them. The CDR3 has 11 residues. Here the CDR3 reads CASREYDEQFL. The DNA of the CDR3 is TGTGCCAGCAGGGAATACGATGAGCAGTTCCTC.

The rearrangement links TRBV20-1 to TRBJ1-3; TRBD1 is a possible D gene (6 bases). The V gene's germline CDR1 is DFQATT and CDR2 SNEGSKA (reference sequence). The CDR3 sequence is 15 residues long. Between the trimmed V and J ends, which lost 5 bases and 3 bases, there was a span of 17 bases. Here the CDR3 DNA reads TGCAGTGCTGGAGTGTGGGGGCAGAATGGAAACACCATATATTTT. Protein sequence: CSAGVWGQNGNTIYF.

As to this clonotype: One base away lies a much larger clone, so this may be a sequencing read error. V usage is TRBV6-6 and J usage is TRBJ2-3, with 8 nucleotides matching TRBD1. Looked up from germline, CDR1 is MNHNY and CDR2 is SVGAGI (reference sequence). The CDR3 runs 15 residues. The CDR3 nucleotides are TGTGCCAGCAGCTGGAGACAGGGGTACACAGATGCGCAGTATTTT. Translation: CASSWRQGYTDAQYF.

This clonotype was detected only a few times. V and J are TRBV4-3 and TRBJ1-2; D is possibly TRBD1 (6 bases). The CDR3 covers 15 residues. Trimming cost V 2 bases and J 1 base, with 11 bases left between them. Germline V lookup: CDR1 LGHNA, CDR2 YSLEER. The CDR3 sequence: CASSQRDTNNYGYTF. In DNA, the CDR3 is TGCGCCAGCAGCCAACGGGACACCAATAACTATGGCTACACCTTC.

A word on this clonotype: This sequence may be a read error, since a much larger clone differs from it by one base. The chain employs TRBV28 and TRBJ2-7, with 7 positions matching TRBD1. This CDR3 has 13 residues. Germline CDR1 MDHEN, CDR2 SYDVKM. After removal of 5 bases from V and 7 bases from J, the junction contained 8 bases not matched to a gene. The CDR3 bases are TGTGCCAGCAGTACCAAGGACAGGAATGAGCAGTACTTC. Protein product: CASSTKDRNEQYF.

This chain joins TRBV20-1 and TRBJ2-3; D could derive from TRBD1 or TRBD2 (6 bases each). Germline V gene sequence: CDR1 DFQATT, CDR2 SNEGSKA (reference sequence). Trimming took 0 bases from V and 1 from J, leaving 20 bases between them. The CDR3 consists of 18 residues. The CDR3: CSAREIFTGARRTDTQYF. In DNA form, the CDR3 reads TGCAGTGCTAGAGAAATTTTCACGGGGGCGCGCCGCACAGATACGCAGTATTTT.

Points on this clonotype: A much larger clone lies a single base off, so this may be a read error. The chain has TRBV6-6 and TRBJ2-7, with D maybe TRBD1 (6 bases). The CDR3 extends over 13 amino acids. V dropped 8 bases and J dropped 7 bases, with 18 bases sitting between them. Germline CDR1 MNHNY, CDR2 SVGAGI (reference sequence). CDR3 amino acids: CASRPGAYNEQYF. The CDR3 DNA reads TGTGCCAGCCGGCCAGGGGCGTACAATGAGCAGTACTTC.

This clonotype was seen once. DNA for the CDR3: TGTGCCAGCAGGCCAGGCGTACACGCTAACTATGGCTACACCTTC. Its translation: CASRPGVHANYGYTF. The chain couples TRBV27 to TRBJ1-2; D unresolved. CDR3 size: 15 residues. Per germline, CDR1 MNHEY and CDR2 SMNVEV (reference sequence). The V end was cut by 6 bases, the J end by 0 bases, with 14 bases between.

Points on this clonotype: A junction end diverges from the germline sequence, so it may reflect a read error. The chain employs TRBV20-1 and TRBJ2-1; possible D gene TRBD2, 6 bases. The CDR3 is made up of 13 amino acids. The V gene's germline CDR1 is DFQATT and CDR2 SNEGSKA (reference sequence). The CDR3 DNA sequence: TGCAGTGCTAGCGGGAGCTTCTACGATGAGCAGTTCTTC. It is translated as CSASGSFYDEQFF.

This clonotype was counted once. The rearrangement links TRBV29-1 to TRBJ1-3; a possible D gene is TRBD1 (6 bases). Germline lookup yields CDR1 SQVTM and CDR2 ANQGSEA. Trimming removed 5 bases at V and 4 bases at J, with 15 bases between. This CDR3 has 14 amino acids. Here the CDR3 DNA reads TGCAGCGTTTCCGACAGGCGGGCGGGAAACACCATATATTTT. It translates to CSVSDRRAGNTIYF.

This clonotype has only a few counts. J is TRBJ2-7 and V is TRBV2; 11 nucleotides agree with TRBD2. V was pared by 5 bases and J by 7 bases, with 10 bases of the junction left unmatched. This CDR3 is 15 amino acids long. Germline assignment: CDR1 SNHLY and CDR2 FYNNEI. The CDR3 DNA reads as TGTGCCAGCAGTTTACTAGCGGGAGAGACGGGAGAGCAGTACTTC. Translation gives CASSLLAGETGEQYF.